The 17 T cell receptor beta chains below all came from one sample that was sequenced in a study of CD8+ T cells in alopecia areata. Sample treatment: oral pan-JAK inhibitor, 5-10 mg twice daily. Sequencing relied on a cDNA template that was reverse transcribed from extracted RNA. Assay used: immunoSEQ multiplex PCR; TCRdb lists only in-frame clones, some missing. In the table there are 150,000 to 200,000 clones, more than 55% of which are singletons. The material sequenced was CD4+ T cells sorted from blood, taken around week 50, from a patient treated with tofacitinib. The receptor source for this set is a human donor with alopecia areata.

This chain joins TRBV5-1 and TRBJ1-6; D remains ambiguous. With 4 bases removed from V and 5 bases from J, the gap between germline ends came to 13 bases. The CDR3 contains 15 residues. CDR1 and CDR2 from the germline V gene are SGHRS and YFSETQ. The CDR3: CASSVRTGNNSPLHF. DNA for the CDR3: TGCGCCAGCAGCGTCCGGACTGGTAATAATTCACCCCTCCACTTT.

J is TRBJ2-7 and V is TRBV30; a weak D match, TRBD2 (6 bases). There are 13 residues in the CDR3. Trimming removed 0 bases at V and 3 bases at J, with 9 bases between. CDR1 and CDR2 (germline): GTSNPN, SVGIG (reference sequence). The CDR3: CAWSVGSGYEQYF. The CDR3 DNA sequence: TGTGCCTGGAGTGTAGGTAGCGGCTACGAGCAGTACTTC.

This clone appeared a few times. The chain has TRBV6-6 and TRBJ2-3; 7 nucleotides line up with TRBD1. V shed 9 bases and J 2 bases; nucleotides not matched to a gene: 11. The CDR3 consists of 15 residues. Per the germline V gene, CDR1 is MNHNY and CDR2 is SVGAGI (reference sequence). In DNA form, the CDR3 reads TGTGCCAGTGTGTTACAGGGGACCTTCACAGATACGCAGTATTTT. As protein: CASVLQGTFTDTQYF.

This chain connects TRBV28 to TRBJ1-1, with TRBD1 as a possible D gene (6 bases). CDR3 size: 14 residues. V was clipped by 7 bases and J by 0 bases, with 12 bases between them. CDR1 is MDHEN and CDR2 is SYDVKM in the germline V gene. As DNA, the CDR3 is TGTGCCAGCAACCCGGACAGTATGAACACTGAAGCTTTCTTT. The encoded protein is CASNPDSMNTEAFF.

The chain recombines TRBV10-3 with TRBJ2-4; no clear D gene. The CDR3 extends over 12 amino acids. Germline loops: CDR1 ENHRY, CDR2 SYGVKD. Trimming removed 3 bases from V and 7 bases from J, with 7 bases in between. The DNA of the CDR3 is TGTGCCATCAGTGATAACGGGAACATTCAGTACTTC. It encodes CAISDNGNIQYF.

The chain employs TRBV4-3 and TRBJ2-7; D ambiguous. This CDR3 is built from 14 residues. CDR1 and CDR2 (germline): LGHNA, YSLEER. Trimming took off 0 bases at V and 3 bases at J, with 9 bases between the two ends. CDR3 sequence: CASSQDGQHYEQYF. The CDR3 DNA reads as TGCGCCAGCAGCCAAGATGGTCAGCACTACGAGCAGTACTTC.

This clone was counted a few times. The chain employs TRBV4-3 and TRBJ1-4; D gene uncertain. The CDR3 loop spans 17 amino acids. V was cut by 0 bases and J by 10 bases, with 21 bases left in between. CDR1 and CDR2 (germline): LGHNA, YSLEER. The CDR3 protein is CASSQERRSDGGPKLFF. CDR3 sequence (DNA): TGCGCCAGCAGCCAAGAAAGGCGGTCTGACGGTGGGCCAAAACTGTTTTTT.

The chain combines TRBV30 with TRBJ1-2; D perhaps matches TRBD1 (5 bases). The length of the CDR3 is 13 residues. Per the germline V gene, CDR1 is GTSNPN and CDR2 is SVGIG (reference sequence). The V end lost 0 bases, the J end lost 7 bases, and 12 bases lay between the germline ends. The CDR3 reads CAWSVSQRGGYTF. CDR3 in DNA: TGTGCCTGGAGTGTGTCGCAGAGGGGTGGCTACACCTTC. Full variable domain (remainder filled in from reference TRBV30 and TRBJ1-2): SQTIHQWPATLVQPVGSPLSLECTVEGTSNPNLYWYRQAAGRGLQLLFYSVGIGQISSEVPQNLSASRPQDRQFILSSKKLLLSDSGFYLCAWSVSQRGGYTFGSGTRLTVV.

The chain is built from TRBV5-1 and TRBJ2-1; D gene uncertain. V dropped 0 bases and J dropped 6 bases, with 13 bases sitting between them. CDR1 is SGHRS, CDR2 YFSETQ, per germline. This CDR3 has 15 residues. The CDR3 DNA sequence: TGCGCCAGCAGCTTGGACCAGATCCCCCTCAATGAGCAGTTCTTC. Its translation is CASSLDQIPLNEQFF. The full variable domain, in which reference TRBV5-1 and TRBJ2-1 provide the parts outside the CDR3, is KAGVTQTPRYLIKTRGQQVTLSCSPISGHRSVSWYQQTPGQGLQFLFEYFSETQRNKGNFPGRFSGRQFSNSRSEMNVSTLELGDSALYLCASSLDQIPLNEQFFGPGTRLTVL.

The chain joins TRBV30 to TRBJ2-3, with 10 bases matching TRBD2. J was trimmed by 3 bases and V by 3 bases; bases with no gene match: 3. CDR1 is GTSNPN and CDR2 is SVGIG in the germline V gene (reference sequence). The CDR3 consists of 14 residues. CDR3 DNA: TGTGCCTGGAGCACAGCGGGGGGGACAGATACGCAGTATTTT. Amino acids: CAWSTAGGTDTQYF.

This clone showed up just a few times. This chain connects TRBV7-9 to TRBJ1-4; D unclear. Per germline, CDR1 SEHNR and CDR2 FQNEAQ (reference sequence). The V end was cut by 2 bases, the J end by 4 bases, with 11 bases between. The CDR3 covers 15 residues. This CDR3 is CASSLSGRINEKLFF. CDR3 in DNA: TGTGCCAGCAGCTTATCTGGCAGGATTAATGAAAAACTGTTTTTT.

V gene TRBV9 combines with J gene TRBJ1-6; 7 bases line up with TRBD1. The V gene's germline CDR1 is SGDLS and CDR2 YYNGEE. The J segment lost 9 bases and the V segment lost 0 bases, leaving 6 bases of the junction unmatched. The CDR3 has 15 residues. The CDR3 coding sequence is TGTGCCAGCAGCGTAGAGCCGACAGGGAGTTCACCCCTCCACTTT. As protein: CASSVEPTGSSPLHF.

The chain uses TRBV23-1 and TRBJ2-5, with D possibly being TRBD1 (6 bases). TRBV23-1 is marked as an open reading frame, function uncertain. The CDR3 totals 14 residues. The V and J ends lost 6 bases and 3 bases respectively, with 14 bases between them. CDR3 nucleotide sequence: TGCGCCAGCAGCCGATGGACAGAGAAAGAGACCCAGTACTTC. This translates into CASSRWTEKETQYF.

This chain joins TRBV5-5 and TRBJ2-5, with D tentatively TRBD2 (6 bases). The V end lost 4 bases, the J end lost 5 bases, and 18 bases lay between the germline ends. This CDR3 comprises 15 residues. From germline, CDR1 is SGHKS and CDR2 YYEKEE (reference sequence). DNA of the CDR3: TGTGCCAGCAGCGACCCCAGGACTAAGGGGGAGACCCAGTACTTC. Amino acids: CASSDPRTKGETQYF.

This chain connects TRBV14 to TRBJ1-1; possible D gene TRBD1, 5 bases. The V gene's germline CDR1 is SGHDN and CDR2 FVKESK. The CDR3 contains 13 residues. The V end lost 2 bases, the J end lost 3 bases, and 7 bases lay between the germline ends. The CDR3 bases are TGTGCCAGCAGCCAACAGGGTTACACTGAAGCTTTCTTT. Amino acids: CASSQQGYTEAFF.

The gene calls are TRBV27 and TRBJ2-7, with TRBD2 identical over 8 bases. CDR1 is MNHEY, CDR2 SMNVEV, per germline (reference sequence). The CDR3 loop spans 16 amino acids. Trimming took 4 bases from V and 1 from J; bases not matched to a gene: 9. The CDR3, as DNA: TGTGCCAGCAGTTCCGGAGCGGGGGTGGTTTCCTACGAGCAGTACTTC. Translating gives CASSSGAGVVSYEQYF.

The rearrangement uses TRBV18 and TRBJ2-4; D remains ambiguous. Trimming removed 3 bases at V and 2 bases at J, with 11 bases between. This CDR3 contains 15 residues. Per germline, CDR1 KGHSH and CDR2 LQKENI. Here the CDR3 reads CASSPAQGPKNIQYF. In nucleotides, the CDR3 is TGTGCCAGCTCACCCGCCCAAGGGCCCAAAAACATTCAGTACTTC.